Listed here are 19 T cell receptor beta chains from one sample, sequenced in a study of T cell changes during pregnancy in multiple sclerosis. Sequenced by immunoSEQ multiplex PCR; TCRdb stores in-frame clones only, minus some. The data show about 51,000 clones, 94% seen once. The sequenced sample was CD4+ T cells from peripheral blood mononuclear cells, obtained in the second trimester of pregnancy. Receptors were obtained from a female donor with multiple sclerosis, enrolled in a pregnancy study.

The chain is built from TRBV6-6 and TRBJ1-2, with a possible D match to TRBD1 (6 bases). The V and J ends lost 2 bases and 2 bases respectively, with 9 bases between them. Germline V gene sequence: CDR1 MNHNY, CDR2 SVGAGI (reference sequence). This CDR3 has 14 amino acids. The CDR3 sequence is CASSYGGSNYGYTF. CDR3 nucleotide sequence: TGTGCCAGCAGTTACGGGGGCTCCAACTATGGCTACACCTTC.

This chain links TRBV14 with TRBJ2-3; D may be TRBD1 (6 bases). CDR1 and CDR2 (germline): SGHDN, FVKESK. Trimming stripped 4 bases from V and 1 base from J, with 15 bases between. The CDR3 runs to 16 residues. The CDR3 protein is CASSPNWDKGTDTQYF. The CDR3 nucleotides are TGTGCCAGCAGCCCAAATTGGGACAAGGGCACAGATACGCAGTATTTT.

The chain uses TRBV6-5 and TRBJ1-2, with TRBD1 matching 10 bases. Germline V gene data show CDR1 as MNHEY and CDR2 as SVGAGI. The CDR3 length is 15 residues. J was trimmed by 6 bases and V by 4 bases; bases with no gene match: 8. In DNA, the CDR3 is TGTGCCAGCAGTTTCCGGGGACAGGGGATGCATGGCTACACCTTC. As protein: CASSFRGQGMHGYTF.

The gene calls are TRBV6-9 and TRBJ2-7; no firm D call. The CDR3 totals 15 residues. The V end was cut by 2 bases, the J end by 5 bases, with 16 bases between. Germline V gives CDR1 MNHGY, CDR2 SVAAGI. For the CDR3, the DNA is TGTGCCAGCAGTTATATTTCCGGAGATCTGAACGAGCAGTACTTC. It specifies CASSYISGDLNEQYF.

The genes are TRBV6-5 and TRBJ1-5; a weak D match, TRBD1 (6 bases). CDR3 size: 14 residues. The V gene's germline CDR1 is MNHEY and CDR2 SVGAGI. The V and J ends lost 1 base and 5 bases respectively, with 9 bases between them. CDR3 bases: TGTGCCAGCAGTTACTTGCAGGGGCATCAGCCCCAGCATTTT. Translation gives CASSYLQGHQPQHF.

The V call is TRBV6-6, the J call TRBJ1-5; unclear D gene. With 10 bases removed from V and 2 bases from J, the gap between germline ends came to 9 bases. The CDR3 runs to 12 residues. Germline V gene sequence: CDR1 MNHNY, CDR2 SVGAGI (reference sequence). CDR3 bases: TGTGCCACGACGGGAGGCAATCAGCCCCAGCATTTT. This codes for CATTGGNQPQHF.

This chain joins TRBV5-4 and TRBJ2-3, with D possibly matching TRBD1 (6 bases). Trimming shortened V by 3 bases and J by 0 bases, and 20 bases separated the two germline ends. This CDR3 has 18 residues. Germline V CDR1 and CDR2: SGHNT, YYREEE (reference sequence). CDR3 nucleotides: TGTGCCAGCAGCTCACCAAGGACAGATTTCTCTAGCACAGATACGCAGTATTTT. The encoded protein is CASSSPRTDFSSTDTQYF.

This chain uses TRBV7-6 with TRBJ2-7; 7 bases line up with TRBD2. The V and J ends lost 3 bases and 3 bases, in that order; junction bases with no gene match: 5. CDR1 and CDR2 (germline): SGHVS, FNYEAQ. This CDR3 is 14 amino acids long. CDR3 nucleotides: TGTGCCAGCAGCTTTAGGCGGGGGAACTACGAGCAGTACTTC. This encodes CASSFRRGNYEQYF.

The chain recombines TRBV5-1 with TRBJ1-6; D unclear. The CDR3 is 13 residues long. V shed 4 bases and J shed 10 bases, with 12 bases lying between them. Germline V gene sequence: CDR1 SGHRS, CDR2 YFSETQ. In DNA, the CDR3 is TGCGCCAGCAGCCCGGGCGGGGAATCACCCCTCCACTTT. It yields the protein CASSPGGESPLHF.

In DNA form, the CDR3 reads TGTGCCAGCAGCTTGTACTCGGGACAGCGTAATGAAAAACTGTTTTTT. This sequence encodes CASSLYSGQRNEKLFF. The chain recombines TRBV5-5 with TRBJ1-4; 7 bases agree with TRBD1. Germline lookup yields CDR1 SGHKS and CDR2 YYEKEE (reference sequence). CDR3 length: 16 amino acids. The J segment lost 4 bases and the V segment lost 1 base, leaving 7 bases of the junction unmatched.

The chain joins TRBV4-3 to TRBJ1-4, with TRBD1 matching over 9 bases. The CDR3 has 14 residues. Germline CDR1 is LGHNA and CDR2 is YSLEER. The junction had 5 bases not matched to a gene; V was cut back by 4 bases and J by 8 bases. The CDR3 DNA follows: TGCGCCAGCAGCCTAAGACAGGGGGGAGAAAAACTGTTTTTT. Translated: CASSLRQGGEKLFF.

Regarding this clone: One junction end disagrees with the germline gene, perhaps due to a read error. This chain uses TRBV7-2 with TRBJ1-2; D possibly corresponds to TRBD1 (6 bases). Germline V CDR1 and CDR2: SGHTA, FQGNSA. This CDR3 has 13 amino acids. In DNA, the CDR3 is TGTGCCAGCAGCTCAAGGGGGTTGACCCCACCACCCTTC. This gives the protein CASSSRGLTPPPF.

The chain joins TRBV7-2 to TRBJ2-2, with 7 bases lining up with TRBD1. CDR1 is SGHTA, CDR2 FQGNSA, per germline. V was clipped by 5 bases and J by 0 bases; unmatched bases: 15. The CDR3 runs to 19 residues. The CDR3 loop is CASSPRGPAKFANTGELFF. The CDR3, as DNA: TGTGCCAGCAGCCCAAGGGGGCCTGCCAAATTCGCGAACACCGGGGAGCTGTTTTTT.

The chain recombines TRBV2 with TRBJ1-1; 7 bases agree with TRBD1. The ends lost 5 bases at V and 5 bases at J; junction bases unmatched: 14. Looked up from germline, CDR1 is SNHLY and CDR2 is FYNNEI. The CDR3 runs to 16 residues. The CDR3 reads CASSTTLTGEKTEAFF. CDR3 bases: TGTGCCAGCAGTACTACGCTTACAGGGGAAAAGACTGAAGCTTTCTTT.

This chain connects TRBV2 to TRBJ1-1; 11 nucleotides agree with TRBD1. The CDR3 covers 14 residues. Germline CDR1 SNHLY, CDR2 FYNNEI. The junction had 5 bases not matched to a gene; V was cut back by 7 bases and J by 4 bases. CDR3 sequence: CASTRGQGGTEAFF. The DNA for the CDR3 is TGTGCCAGCACTAGGGGACAGGGGGGCACTGAAGCTTTCTTT. The full variable domain, completed using reference TRBV2 and TRBJ1-1, is EPEVTQTPSHQVTQMGQEVILRCVPISNHLYFYWYRQILGQKVEFLVSFYNNEISEKSEIFDDQFSVERPDGSNFTLKIRSTKLEDSAMYFCASTRGQGGTEAFFGQGTRLTVV.

V usage is TRBV7-2 and J usage is TRBJ2-2; 11 bases are a match to TRBD1. Germline V lookup: CDR1 SGHTA, CDR2 FQGNSA. V lost 2 bases and J lost 6; bases outside the gene matches: 2. The CDR3 covers 15 residues. In DNA form, the CDR3 reads TGTGCCAGCAGCTTAAAGGGACAGGGGGCCGGGGAGCTGTTTTTT. The encoded protein is CASSLKGQGAGELFF.

The chain links TRBV6-6 to TRBJ1-1; D call uncertain. Germline assignment: CDR1 MNHNY and CDR2 SVGAGI (reference sequence). V was trimmed by 2 bases and J by 3 bases, leaving 4 bases between them. The CDR3 is made up of 12 amino acids. CDR3: CASSYADTEAFF. Written as DNA, the CDR3 is TGTGCCAGCAGTTACGCAGACACTGAAGCTTTCTTT.

This chain connects TRBV4-3 to TRBJ2-5; D may be TRBD1 (5 bases). The J call may be in error: the DNA end matches TRBJ2-7 better. The CDR3 has 13 amino acids. Germline loops: CDR1 LGHNA, CDR2 YSLEER. CDR3 loop: CASSRGAGYEQYF. The CDR3 DNA sequence: TGCGCCAGCAGCCGGGGCGCCGGCTACGAGCAGTACTTC.

The chain is built from TRBV7-2 and TRBJ2-3; the match to TRBD2 covers 11 bases. J was trimmed by 6 bases and V by 7 bases; bases with no gene match: 9. Germline V gene data show CDR1 as SGHTA and CDR2 as FQGNSA. CDR3 length equals 15 residues. The CDR3 DNA follows: TGTGCCAGCACCCTTATAGCGGGGGGGCCTGATACGCAGTATTTT. This gives the protein CASTLIAGGPDTQYF.